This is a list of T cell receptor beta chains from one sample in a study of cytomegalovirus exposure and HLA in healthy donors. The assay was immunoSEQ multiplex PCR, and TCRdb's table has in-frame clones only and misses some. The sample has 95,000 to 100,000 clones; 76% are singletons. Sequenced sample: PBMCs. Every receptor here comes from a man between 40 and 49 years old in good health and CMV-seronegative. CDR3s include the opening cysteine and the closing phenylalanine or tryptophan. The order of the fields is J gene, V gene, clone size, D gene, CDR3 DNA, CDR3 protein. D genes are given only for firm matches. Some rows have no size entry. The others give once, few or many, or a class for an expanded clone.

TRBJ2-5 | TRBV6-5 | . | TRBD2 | TGTGCCAGCAGTTACTCTTCCGCTAGCGGTCAAGAGACCCAGTACTTC | CASSYSSASGQETQYF
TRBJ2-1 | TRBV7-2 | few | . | TGTGCCAGCAGCTTAGTGCGGAGCTCCTACAATGAGCAGTTCTTC | CASSLVRSSYNEQFF
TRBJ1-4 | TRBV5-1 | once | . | TGCGCCAGCAGCTTGCAGGGTCCAACTAATGAAAAACTGTTTTTT | CASSLQGPTNEKLFF
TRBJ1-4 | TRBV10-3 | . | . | TGTGCCATCAGTGAGTCGGCGGGCGAAAAACTGTTTTTT | CAISESAGEKLFF
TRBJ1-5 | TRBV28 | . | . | TGTGCCAGCCGGCCGCAGGTCCCCAATCAGCCCCAGCATTTT | CASRPQVPNQPQHF
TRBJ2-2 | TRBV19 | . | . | TGTGCCAGTAGTATTGGTCAGATCACCGGGGAGCTGTTTTTT | CASSIGQITGELFF
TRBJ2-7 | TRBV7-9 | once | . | TGTGCCAGCAATCCGCACAGGGAAGGCTACGAGCAGTACTTC | CASNPHREGYEQYF
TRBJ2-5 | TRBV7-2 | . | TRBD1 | TGTGCCAGCAGCGAAGGGACAGTATCCTTTAAAGAGACCCAGTACTTC | CASSEGTVSFKETQYF
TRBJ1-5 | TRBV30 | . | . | TGTGCCTGGAGTCGGACCCGGGGAAATCAGCCCCAGCATTTT | CAWSRTRGNQPQHF
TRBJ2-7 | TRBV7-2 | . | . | TGTGCCAGCAGCCCGCTAGAGGGTTTGCTAGCCGAGCAGTACTTC | CASSPLEGLLAEQYF
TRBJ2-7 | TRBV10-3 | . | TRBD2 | TGTGCCATCCGGGGCGGAGCGGGAGGGCTGGGCTACGAGCAGTACTTC | CAIRGGAGGLGYEQYF
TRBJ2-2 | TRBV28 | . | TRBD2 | TGTGCCAGCATGTTAGCGGGGCGCACCGGGGAGCTGTTTTTT | CASMLAGRTGELFF
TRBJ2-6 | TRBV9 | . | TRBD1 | TGTGCCAGCAGCGTAGAGACAGGGCGTGTCCTGACTTTC | CASSVETGRVLTF
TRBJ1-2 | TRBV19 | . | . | TGTGCCAGTAGTATCTCACGGGGGGATGGCTACACCTTC | CASSISRGDGYTF
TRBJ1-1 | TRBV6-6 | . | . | TGTGCCGGGGCTCAGGGAGGGAACACTGAAGCTTTCTTT | CAGAQGGNTEAFF
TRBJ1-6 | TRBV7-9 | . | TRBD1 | TGTTCCAGCAGCTCCGGGACAGTCCATTCACCCCTCCACTTT | CSSSSGTVHSPLHF
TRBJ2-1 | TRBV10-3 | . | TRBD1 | TGTGCCATCAGGCAGATACAGGGGGAGGTCGACAATGAGCAGTTCTTC | CAIRQIQGEVDNEQFF
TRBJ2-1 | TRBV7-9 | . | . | TGTTCCAGCAGCCGAACCGGGTACCGGTCCCACAATGAGCAGTTCTTC | CSSSRTGYRSHNEQFF
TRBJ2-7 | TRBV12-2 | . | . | TGTGCAAGTCGCTTGGCCCCTGGAACTAGCGGGAGTCCCTACGAGCAGTACTTC | CASRLAPGTSGSPYEQYF
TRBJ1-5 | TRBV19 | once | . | TGTGCCAGTAGTGCAGGTCAGCCCCAGCATTTT | CASSAGQPQHF
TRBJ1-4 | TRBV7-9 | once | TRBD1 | TGTGCCAGCAGTTCTCCCCCCGCCGGGACAGGGGTAGGAAAACTGTTTTTT | CASSSPPAGTGVGKLFF
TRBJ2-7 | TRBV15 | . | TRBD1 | TGTGCCACTGGAAACCGGGACAGGGGCTACGAGCAGTACTTC | CATGNRDRGYEQYF
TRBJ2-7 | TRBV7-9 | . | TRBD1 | TGTGCCAGCAGCTTAGACCCGGGACAGAGGCGCGAGCAGTACTTC | CASSLDPGQRREQYF
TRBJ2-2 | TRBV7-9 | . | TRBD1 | TGTGCCAGCAGCTTAAGAGGGACAGGGATTAACGCGAACACCGGGGAGCTGTTTTTT | CASSLRGTGINANTGELFF
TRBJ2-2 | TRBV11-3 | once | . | TGTGCCAGCAGCTTGGGGCGGGAAGCCGGGGAGCTGTTTTTT | CASSLGREAGELFF
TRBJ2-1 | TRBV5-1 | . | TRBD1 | TGCGCCAGCAGCCTGGGACAGGGGATCGATGAGCAGTTCTTC | CASSLGQGIDEQFF
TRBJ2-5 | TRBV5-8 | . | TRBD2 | TGTGCCAGCAGCTTGGGTTCGGGGGGGCCCTTAGAGACCCAGTACTTC | CASSLGSGGPLETQYF
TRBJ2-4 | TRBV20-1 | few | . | TGCAGTGCTAGAGGTACAGGCCCGGCCGAGTTC | CSARGTGPAEF
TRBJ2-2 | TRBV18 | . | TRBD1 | TGTGCCAGCTCACCACCCGGGACAGGGAACACCGGGGAGCTGTTTTTT | CASSPPGTGNTGELFF
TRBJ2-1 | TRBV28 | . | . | TGTGCCAGCAGTTTCCGGGACTCTATTGGTGAGCAGTTCTTC | CASSFRDSIGEQFF
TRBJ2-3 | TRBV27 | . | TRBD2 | TGTGCCAGCAAGGGACTAGCAACAGATACGCAGTATTTT | CASKGLATDTQYF
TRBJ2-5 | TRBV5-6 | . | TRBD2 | TGTGCCAGCAGCCTGAGACTAGCGGGAGGGCTAACGGAGACCCAGTACTTC | CASSLRLAGGLTETQYF
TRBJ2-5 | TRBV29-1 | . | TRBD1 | TGCAGCGTTGGCACAGGGGTAGAAGAGACCCAGTACTTC | CSVGTGVEETQYF
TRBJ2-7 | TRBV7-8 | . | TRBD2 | TGTGCCAGCAGCGTCCTAGCGGGGGGAACCTACGAGCAGTACTTC | CASSVLAGGTYEQYF
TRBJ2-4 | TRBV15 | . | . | TGTGCCACCAGCAGAGGCGGACTAAGGGCTCCCAAAAACATTCAGTACTTC | CATSRGGLRAPKNIQYF
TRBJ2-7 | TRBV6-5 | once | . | TGTGCCAGCAGTAGGGGGTACGAGCAGTACTTC | CASSRGYEQYF
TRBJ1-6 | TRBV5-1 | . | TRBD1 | TGCGCCAGCGGTTTGGGACAGGGTAGTTCACCCCTCCACTTT | CASGLGQGSSPLHF
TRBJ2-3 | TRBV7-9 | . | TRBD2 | TGTGCCAGCAGCCAACTAGCGGGAGGGTCTAGCACAGATACGCAGTATTTT | CASSQLAGGSSTDTQYF
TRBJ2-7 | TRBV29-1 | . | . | TGCAGCGTTGAGTCCGACTTCTCCTACGAGCAGTACTTC | CSVESDFSYEQYF
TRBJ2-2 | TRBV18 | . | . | TGTGCCAGCTCTCAAACAGGGAGTGCCTCCGGGGAGCTGTTTTTT | CASSQTGSASGELFF
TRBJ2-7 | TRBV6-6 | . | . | TGTGCCAGCAGTTACGTTCCCGGGAGTCTCCACGAGCAGTACTTC | CASSYVPGSLHEQYF
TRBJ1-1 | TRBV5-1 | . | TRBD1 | TGCGCCAGCAGCCGGGACAGGGACACTGAAGCTTTCTTT | CASSRDRDTEAFF
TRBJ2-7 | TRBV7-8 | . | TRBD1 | TGTGCCAGCAGCTTCACCGGGACAGGGATTCGCGAGCAGTACTTC | CASSFTGTGIREQYF
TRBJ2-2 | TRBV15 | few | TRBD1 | TGTGCCACCAGCAGAGGGGTCGGACAGGGGGCGCGCACCGGGGAGCTGTTTTTT | CATSRGVGQGARTGELFF
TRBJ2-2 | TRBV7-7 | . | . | TGTGCCAGCAGCCCCGCCAGCGCCAGCGGCGCCGGGGAGCTGTTTTTT | CASSPASASGAGELFF
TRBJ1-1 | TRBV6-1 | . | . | TGTGCCAGCAGTCAGGGGCTAAACACTGAAGCTTTCTTT | CASSQGLNTEAFF
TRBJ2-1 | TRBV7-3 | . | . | TGTGCCAGCAGCTTATTTCCAGACTACAATGAGCAGTTCTTC | CASSLFPDYNEQFF
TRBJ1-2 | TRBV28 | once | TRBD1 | TGTGCCAGCAGTCCATGGGGACAGGGGATCGATGGCTACACCTTC | CASSPWGQGIDGYTF
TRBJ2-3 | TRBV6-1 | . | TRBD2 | TGTGCCAGCAGTGAAGCTAAGGGAGGGGATACGCAGTATTTT | CASSEAKGGDTQYF
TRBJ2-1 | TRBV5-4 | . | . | TGTGCCAGCAGCTTTGGTCTAGGGAGCGAGAACAATGAGCAGTTCTTC | CASSFGLGSENNEQFF
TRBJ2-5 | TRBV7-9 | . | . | TGTTCCAGCAGCCCGACAGGCAGCTTGGGGGAGACCCAGTACTTC | CSSSPTGSLGETQYF
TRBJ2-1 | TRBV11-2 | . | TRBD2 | TGTGCCAGCAGCCTTAGCGGGACACCCTACAATGAGCAGTTCTTC | CASSLSGTPYNEQFF
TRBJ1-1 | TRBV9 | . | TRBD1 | TGTGCCAGCAGCGCAAACAGACAGGGCCCTCAACCGAACACTGAAGCTTTCTTT | CASSANRQGPQPNTEAFF
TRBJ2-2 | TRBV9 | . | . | TGTGCCAGCAGCGTAGTGACTAGTCAACCCCCGACCGGGGAGCTGTTTTTT | CASSVVTSQPPTGELFF
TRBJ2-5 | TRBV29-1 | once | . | TGCAGCGTTGATTTAGGACAGCGCCAAGAGACCCAGTACTTC | CSVDLGQRQETQYF
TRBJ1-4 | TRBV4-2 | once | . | TGTGCCAGCAGCATCCGGGTCCATGCCGAAGGAACTAATGAAAAACTGTTTTTT | CASSIRVHAEGTNEKLFF
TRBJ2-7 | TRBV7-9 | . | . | TGTGCCAGCAGCTTAAGGGACACGCACTACGAGCAGTACTTC | CASSLRDTHYEQYF
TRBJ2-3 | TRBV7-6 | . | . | TGTGCCAGCAGCTTTTCAGGGTTGAGCACAGATACGCAGTATTTT | CASSFSGLSTDTQYF
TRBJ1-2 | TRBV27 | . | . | TGTGCCAGCAGTTTAGGGGGGGCTATCTATGGCTACACCTTC | CASSLGGAIYGYTF
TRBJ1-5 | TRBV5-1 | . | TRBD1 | TGCGCCAGCAGCTTGGGCACAGGGGCTCAGCCCCAGCATTTT | CASSLGTGAQPQHF